One sample yielded the 2 T cell receptor beta chains listed below, sequenced in a study of CD8 T cells in Susac syndrome. Random hexamers primed reverse transcription of about 0.45 to 1 ug RNA. MiXCR was run by TCRdb on the immunoSEQ multiplex PCR reads, yielding one entry per CDR3 protein. Of roughly 130,000 distinct CDR3 sequences listed, roughly 94% are singletons. The specimen was CD8+ T cells from PBMCs. The receptors derive from a human donor with Susac syndrome.

V usage is TRBV29-1 and J usage is TRBJ1-1, with 7 bases fitting TRBD1. Germline values: CDR1 SQVTM, CDR2 ANQGSEA. V trimming: 7 bases; J trimming: 4 bases; junction bases outside the gene matches: 9. This CDR3 region has 13 residues. CDR3 amino acids: CSAPRQGTTEAFF. CDR3 coding DNA: TGCAGCGCCCCACGACAGGGTACCACTGAAGCTTTCTTT.

The rearrangement links TRBV7-9 to TRBJ2-1, with D tentatively TRBD1 or TRBD2 (5 bases each). The germline V and J ends were trimmed by 6 bases and 1 base, with 19 bases remaining between them. The germline V gene encodes CDR1 SEHNR and CDR2 FQNEAQ (reference sequence). CDR3 length: 17 residues. CDR3 bases: TGTGCCAGCAGTTACCCCGGGACGGGGAAGTCCTACAATGAGCAGTTCTTC. It is translated as CASSYPGTGKSYNEQFF.